One and the same sample provided the 22 T cell receptor beta chains below, sequenced in a study of T-cell reconstitution after alpha-beta-depleted transplantation in children. Unique molecular identifiers featured in how the TCRbeta library was prepared. TCRdb redid the calling of the PCR reads with MiXCR, one entry per CDR3 protein. The profile covers hundreds of thousands of distinct CDR3 sequences, with about a tenth appearing a single time and 10% taken by the ten largest. The specimen was PBMCs from the stem cell graft donor, collected from the stem cell graft. The receptors come from a human donor who donated a stem cell graft to a child with SCID.

Points on this clonotype: At one end the junction does not follow the germline gene, possibly because of a read error. The chain carries TRBV24-1 and TRBJ2-5, with D perhaps matching TRBD1 or TRBD2 (5 bases each). CDR1 is KGHDR, CDR2 SFDVKD, per germline. The CDR3 covers 15 residues. The CDR3 loop is CATSEPGPTGETRYF. CDR3 bases: TGTGCCACCAGTGAGCCGGGACCAACTGGGGAGACCCGGTACTTC.

This clonotype was counted between two and nine times. The chain has TRBV7-9 and TRBJ2-5; 7 positions agree with TRBD2. The CDR3 extends over 15 amino acids. J was trimmed by 5 bases and V by 3 bases; bases with no gene match: 9. The germline gives CDR1 SEHNR, CDR2 FQNEAQ (reference sequence). CDR3 protein: CASSLWLAERETQYF. The DNA of the CDR3 is TGTGCCAGCAGCTTGTGGCTAGCGGAAAGGGAGACCCAGTACTTC.

This clonotype has ten or more counts. The chain uses TRBV5-1 and TRBJ2-1, with TRBD2 matching 14 bases. Germline lookup yields CDR1 SGHRS and CDR2 YFSETQ. The CDR3 totals 19 residues. Trimming cost V 3 bases and J 7 bases; bases outside gene matches: 15. CDR3 sequence: CASSSGLAGAAPRGNEQFF. The CDR3 DNA follows: TGCGCCAGCAGCTCGGGACTAGCGGGGGCCGCTCCCAGGGGGAATGAGCAGTTCTTC.

There are a few counts of this clonotype. This chain joins TRBV15 and TRBJ1-1, with TRBD1 matching 8 bases. V trimming: 0 bases; J trimming: 4 bases; junction bases outside the gene matches: 4. Looked up from germline, CDR1 is LNHNV and CDR2 is YYDKDF (reference sequence). This CDR3 has 15 amino acids. The CDR3, as DNA: TGTGCCACCAGCAGAGAAATCACAGGGGGCACTGAAGCTTTCTTT. Protein sequence: CATSREITGGTEAFF.

A few counts support this clonotype. The J gene is TRBJ2-5, the V gene TRBV15; the D gene is possibly TRBD1 (6 bases). From germline, CDR1 is LNHNV and CDR2 YYDKDF (reference sequence). This CDR3 comprises 15 residues. V dropped 0 bases and J dropped 5 bases, with 13 bases sitting between them. This CDR3 is CATSREPGQLETQYF. CDR3 nucleotides: TGTGCCACCAGCAGAGAACCCGGACAGTTGGAGACCCAGTACTTC.

This clonotype was picked up many times. The gene calls are TRBV10-3 and TRBJ2-1; 10 bases map to TRBD2. Per the germline V gene, CDR1 is ENHRY and CDR2 is SYGVKD. The trim removed 5 bases at V and 8 bases at J, leaving 9 bases unmatched. This CDR3 contains 15 residues. The CDR3 region has the DNA TGTGCCATCAGTTCGGTAGCGGGGGGCGGGGATGAGCAGTTCTTC. It specifies CAISSVAGGGDEQFF.

The chain has TRBV5-1 and TRBJ2-5, with D hard to call. Germline V gives CDR1 SGHRS, CDR2 YFSETQ. Trimming took off 0 bases at V and 5 bases at J, with 14 bases between the two ends. This CDR3 is 15 amino acids long. In nucleotides, the CDR3 is TGCGCCAGCAGCTTGGGCGGCAGTATGGGGGAGACCCAGTACTTC. This sequence encodes CASSLGGSMGETQYF. The variable domain in full, with the rest retrieved from reference TRBV5-1 and TRBJ2-5, is KAGVTQTPRYLIKTRGQQVTLSCSPISGHRSVSWYQQTPGQGLQFLFEYFSETQRNKGNFPGRFSGRQFSNSRSEMNVSTLELGDSALYLCASSLGGSMGETQYFGPGTRLLVL.

The rearrangement links TRBV6-5 to TRBJ2-5; TRBD2 matches 7 bases. CDR1 is MNHEY and CDR2 is SVGAGI in the germline V gene. With 7 bases clipped from V and 5 bases from J, the junction kept 19 bases outside the gene matches. The CDR3 length is 17 residues. CDR3 nucleotides: TGTGCCAGCACCCACGGGCTAGCGGAACCCAGGTGGGAGACCCAGTACTTC. This encodes CASTHGLAEPRWETQYF.

The CDR3 DNA is TGTGCCAGCAGAGGAATCGTAAATGAGCAGTTCTTC. This encodes CASRGIVNEQFF. The chain links TRBV25-1 to TRBJ2-1; the D is unclear. The CDR3 totals 12 residues. The V end was cut by 6 bases, the J end by 7 bases, with 10 bases between. The germline V gene has CDR1 MGHDK and CDR2 SYGVNS.

This clonotype was seen a single time. The genes are TRBV5-1 and TRBJ2-7; 8 nucleotides align to TRBD1. V was pared by 4 bases and J by 5 bases, with 11 bases of the junction left unmatched. CDR1 is SGHRS and CDR2 is YFSETQ in the germline V gene. The CDR3 has 15 amino acids. The CDR3 sequence is CASSPTGTGRNEQYF. CDR3 DNA: TGCGCCAGCAGCCCGACCGGGACAGGTAGGAACGAGCAGTACTTC.

The chain's CDR3 is CSARVGGPTDTQYF. Written as DNA, the CDR3 is TGCAGTGCTAGAGTGGGGGGACCCACAGATACGCAGTATTTT. The chain recombines TRBV20-1 with TRBJ2-3, with D tentatively TRBD2 (6 bases). CDR3 length equals 14 residues. Germline assignment: CDR1 DFQATT and CDR2 SNEGSKA (reference sequence). Trimming shortened V by 1 base and J by 2 bases, and 10 bases separated the two germline ends.

This clonotype was counted ten times or more. The chain couples TRBV6-1 to TRBJ2-2; possibly TRBD1 for D (5 bases). CDR1 is MNHNS, CDR2 SASEGT, per germline. The CDR3 has 15 amino acids. V shed 5 bases and J shed 0 bases, with 10 bases lying between them. This CDR3 reads CASSPYRTNTGELFF. CDR3 in DNA: TGTGCCAGCAGTCCTTACAGGACGAACACCGGGGAGCTGTTTTTT.

In its sample, this clonotype was seen a few times. The V gene is TRBV3-1, the J gene TRBJ2-1; 12 nucleotides align to TRBD1. V dropped 4 bases and J dropped 8; count of bases not matched to a gene: 6. Germline V CDR1 and CDR2: LGHDT, YNNKEL (reference sequence). The CDR3 length is 15 residues. In nucleotides, the CDR3 is TGTGCCAGCAGCCGGGGGACAGGGGGCATCTATGAGCAGTTCTTC. Residues: CASSRGTGGIYEQFF.

The V gene is TRBV5-1, the J gene TRBJ1-5; the match to TRBD1 covers 7 bases. From germline, CDR1 is SGHRS and CDR2 YFSETQ. Unmatched junction bases numbered 18, after V lost 4 bases and J lost 5 bases. This CDR3 is 18 amino acids long. The CDR3: CASSRDGTVPPYDQPQHF. CDR3 coding DNA: TGCGCCAGCAGCCGAGATGGGACAGTTCCCCCATACGATCAGCCCCAGCATTTT. The full variable domain, completed using reference TRBV5-1 and TRBJ1-5, is KAGVTQTPRYLIKTRGQQVTLSCSPISGHRSVSWYQQTPGQGLQFLFEYFSETQRNKGNFPGRFSGRQFSNSRSEMNVSTLELGDSALYLCASSRDGTVPPYDQPQHFGDGTRLSIL.

This clonotype appeared many times. The J gene is TRBJ2-3, the V gene TRBV12-3 or TRBV12-4; 7 bases are shared with TRBD1. The trim removed 5 bases at V and 5 bases at J, leaving 4 bases unmatched. This CDR3 has 13 residues. The CDR3 sequence: CASSPRDRDTQYF. CDR3 nucleotide sequence: TGTGCCAGCAGTCCCCGGGACAGAGATACGCAGTATTTT.

This clonotype has a count of ten or more. This chain uses TRBV5-1 with TRBJ2-1; D perhaps matches TRBD1 (5 bases). V was trimmed by 5 bases and J by 8 bases, leaving 14 bases between them. The length of the CDR3 is 13 residues. Per the germline V gene, CDR1 is SGHRS and CDR2 is YFSETQ. The CDR3, as DNA: TGCGCCAGCAGAGACAGTAAGAGCGATGAGCAGTTCTTC. Translated, it gives CASRDSKSDEQFF.

In its sample, this clonotype was seen many times. V is TRBV12-3 or TRBV12-4 and J is TRBJ2-3; a possible D gene is TRBD2 (6 bases). The CDR3 is 14 amino acids. Trimming removed 3 bases at V and 4 bases at J, with 11 bases between. For the CDR3, the DNA is TGTGCCAGCAGTTTTGGGGGGTTAGCAGATACGCAGTATTTT. This gives the protein CASSFGGLADTQYF.

This clonotype was detected many times. The gene calls are TRBV11-1 and TRBJ2-4, with TRBD1 matching 8 bases. The length of the CDR3 is 17 residues. After removal of 5 bases from V and 1 base from J, the junction contained 10 bases not matched to a gene. Looked up from germline, CDR1 is SGHAT and CDR2 is FQDESV (reference sequence). The CDR3, as DNA: TGTGCCAGCAGCCCCCGCCAGGACAGGGTGGCCAAAAACATTCAGTACTTC. This sequence encodes CASSPRQDRVAKNIQYF.

This clonotype was counted only a few times. The gene calls are TRBV20-1 and TRBJ2-2; D may be TRBD1 (5 bases). The V end was cut by 5 bases, the J end by 7 bases, with 14 bases between. The germline V gene encodes CDR1 DFQATT and CDR2 SNEGSKA (reference sequence). CDR3 length equals 13 residues. The CDR3 sequence is CSAPQGSYGELFF. The CDR3 DNA follows: TGCAGTGCTCCCCAGGGTTCTTACGGGGAGCTGTTTTTT.

This clonotype has a handful of counts. This chain uses TRBV3-1 with TRBJ2-3; tentatively, D is TRBD1 (5 bases). CDR3 size: 15 residues. V dropped 1 base and J dropped 3 bases, with 11 bases sitting between them. Looked up from germline, CDR1 is LGHDT and CDR2 is YNNKEL (reference sequence). The CDR3 coding sequence is TGTGCCAGCAGCCAAGTGGTCCCAGGGACAGATACGCAGTATTTT. Protein: CASSQVVPGTDTQYF.

About this clonotype itself: This may be a read error: a much more frequent sequence differs by one nucleotide. The V and J genes are TRBV29-1 and TRBJ1-2; a possible D gene is TRBD1 (5 bases). Trimming took 7 bases from V and 7 from J, leaving 22 bases between them. The CDR3 totals 14 residues. Germline loops: CDR1 SQVTM, CDR2 ANQGSEA. The chain's CDR3 is CSAKLGEGMGGYTF. The DNA of the CDR3 is TGCAGCGCTAAGTTGGGAGAGGGGATGGGTGGCTACACCTTC.

In its sample, this clonotype was seen a few times. The chain recombines TRBV4-1 with TRBJ1-2; the D is unclear. Germline CDR1 is MGHRA and CDR2 is YSYEKL. This CDR3 comprises 16 residues. Trimming stripped 1 base from V and 0 bases from J, with 12 bases between. The CDR3 loop is CASSQGWQPANYGYTF. The CDR3 nucleotides are TGCGCCAGCAGCCAAGGTTGGCAGCCCGCTAACTATGGCTACACCTTC.